This is a list of T cell receptor beta chains from one sample in a study of T cells in Graves' hyperthyroidism and ophthalmopathy. Via MiXCR, TCRdb re-called the multiplex PCR reads, giving one row per CDR3 protein. The sample records 600,000 or so distinct CDR3 sequences, under 60% being singletons. The sample taken for sequencing was peripheral blood or thyroid tissue (not recorded which). Source of these receptors: a woman in her late teens or twenties with Graves' hyperthyroidism. CDR3s include the opening cysteine and the closing phenylalanine or tryptophan. D genes are given only for firm matches. Not every row has a clone size; where given, it reads once, few, many or a size class.

D gene: NA
clone size: few
V gene: TRBV10-2
J gene: TRBJ2-5
CDR3 protein: CASSPKRETQYF
CDR3 DNA: TGTGCCAGCAGTCCAAAAAGGGAGACCCAGTACTTC

D gene: NA
clone size: NA
V gene: TRBV6-5
J gene: TRBJ2-5
CDR3 protein: CAISSSGTQYF
CDR3 DNA: TGTGCCATCAGTTCCTCGGGGACCCAGTACTTC

D gene: NA
clone size: NA
V gene: TRBV10-3
J gene: TRBJ2-7
CDR3 protein: CAISVGSAHYEQYF
CDR3 DNA: TGTGCCATCAGTGTGGGTAGCGCCCACTACGAGCAGTACTTC

D gene: NA
clone size: NA
V gene: TRBV20-1
J gene: TRBJ2-2
CDR3 protein: CSARPPGAGELFF
CDR3 DNA: TGCAGTGCTAGGCCCCCCGGCGCCGGGGAGCTGTTTTTT

D gene: TRBD1
clone size: NA
V gene: TRBV2
J gene: TRBJ1-5
CDR3 protein: CASSVDRVDQPQHF
CDR3 DNA: TGTGCCAGCAGTGTCGACAGGGTCGATCAGCCCCAGCATTTT

D gene: NA
clone size: many
V gene: TRBV24-1
J gene: TRBJ1-1
CDR3 protein: CATSDGRGANEAFF
CDR3 DNA: TGTGCCACCAGTGACGGACGGGGCGCAAATGAAGCTTTCTTT

D gene: TRBD2
clone size: NA
V gene: TRBV7-6
J gene: TRBJ2-7
CDR3 protein: CASSHRTSGSYEQYF
CDR3 DNA: TGTGCCAGCAGCCACAGGACTAGCGGGTCCTACGAGCAGTACTTC

D gene: NA
clone size: NA
V gene: TRBV25-1
J gene: TRBJ1-1
CDR3 protein: CASRDRSTEAFF
CDR3 DNA: TGTGCCAGCCGCGACAGGTCCACTGAAGCTTTCTTT

D gene: TRBD1
clone size: NA
V gene: TRBV29-1
J gene: TRBJ2-2
CDR3 protein: CSAAGTGRTGELFF
CDR3 DNA: TGCAGCGCAGCCGGGACAGGGCGCACCGGGGAGCTGTTTTTT

D gene: NA
clone size: few
V gene: TRBV20-1
J gene: TRBJ1-4
CDR3 protein: CSALGGGGEKLFF
CDR3 DNA: TGCAGTGCTTTAGGGGGGGGAGGGGAAAAACTGTTTTTT

D gene: NA
clone size: NA
V gene: TRBV29-1
J gene: TRBJ1-1
CDR3 protein: CSADRTDNTEAFF
CDR3 DNA: TGCAGCGCAGACCGGACCGATAACACTGAAGCTTTCTTT

D gene: NA
clone size: many
V gene: TRBV2
J gene: TRBJ1-5
CDR3 protein: CASSASWGYNQPQHF
CDR3 DNA: TGTGCCAGCAGTGCATCGTGGGGGTACAATCAGCCCCAGCATTTT

D gene: NA
clone size: NA
V gene: TRBV24-1
J gene: TRBJ1-5
CDR3 protein: CATSGRRETQHF
CDR3 DNA: TGTGCCACCAGTGGCAGACGAGAGACCCAGCATTTT

D gene: TRBD1
clone size: once
V gene: TRBV10-3
J gene: TRBJ1-2
CDR3 protein: CAISETRQGSYGYTF
CDR3 DNA: TGTGCCATCAGTGAGACCCGACAGGGGAGCTATGGCTACACCTTC

D gene: NA
clone size: NA
V gene: TRBV7-8
J gene: TRBJ1-5
CDR3 protein: CASSLGHLGNQPQHF
CDR3 DNA: TGTGCCAGCAGCTTAGGGCACCTGGGCAATCAGCCCCAGCATTTT

D gene: NA
clone size: few
V gene: TRBV20-1
J gene: TRBJ2-5
CDR3 protein: CSASARHQETQYF
CDR3 DNA: TGCAGTGCTAGCGCCCGGCACCAAGAGACCCAGTACTTC

D gene: TRBD2
clone size: NA
V gene: TRBV24-1
J gene: TRBJ2-5
CDR3 protein: CATAGSSGRKTQHF
CDR3 DNA: TGTGCCACCGCGGGGTCTAGCGGGAGAAAGACCCAGCACTTC

D gene: NA
clone size: few
V gene: TRBV7-9
J gene: TRBJ1-1
CDR3 protein: CASSLWGRGAFF
CDR3 DNA: TGTGCCAGTAGCTTGTGGGGGCGGGGAGCTTTCTTT

D gene: TRBD2
clone size: NA
V gene: TRBV5-1
J gene: TRBJ2-7
CDR3 protein: CASSINSGSGEQYF
CDR3 DNA: TGCGCCAGCAGCATAAATAGCGGGAGTGGCGAGCAGTACTTC

D gene: NA
clone size: NA
V gene: TRBV11-2
J gene: TRBJ1-4
CDR3 protein: CASSFGRHF
CDR3 DNA: TGTGCCAGCAGCTTCGGACGTCATTTC

D gene: TRBD1
clone size: NA
V gene: TRBV29-1
J gene: TRBJ2-7
CDR3 protein: CSVTGTSGEQYF
CDR3 DNA: TGCAGCGTGACAGGGACCTCTGGCGAGCAGTACTTC

D gene: NA
clone size: many
V gene: TRBV10-3
J gene: TRBJ2-2
CDR3 protein: CATRTTGELFF
CDR3 DNA: TGTGCGACCAGGACGACCGGGGAGCTGTTTTTT

D gene: NA
clone size: NA
V gene: TRBV7-9
J gene: TRBJ1-3
CDR3 protein: CASSLNLPYRGSGNTIYF
CDR3 DNA: TGTGCCAGCAGCTTAAACCTACCGTACCGGGGCTCTGGAAACACCATATATTTT

D gene: NA
clone size: NA
V gene: TRBV5-1
J gene: TRBJ2-5
CDR3 protein: CASSLAGPSQETQYF
CDR3 DNA: TGCGCCAGCAGCTTGGCCGGGCCTAGCCAGGAGACCCAGTACTTC

D gene: TRBD1
clone size: once
V gene: TRBV7-8
J gene: TRBJ1-2
CDR3 protein: CVSSSDRGYGYTF
CDR3 DNA: TGTGTCAGCAGCTCCGACAGGGGATATGGCTACACCTTC

D gene: NA
clone size: NA
V gene: TRBV7-9
J gene: TRBJ2-3
CDR3 protein: CASSLVRDTQYF
CDR3 DNA: TGTGCCAGCAGCCTAGTACGGGATACGCAGTATTTT

D gene: TRBD1
clone size: NA
V gene: TRBV6-5
J gene: TRBJ1-2
CDR3 protein: CASAAGTGDGYTF
CDR3 DNA: TGTGCCAGCGCGGCGGGGACAGGGGATGGCTACACCTTC

D gene: TRBD1
clone size: NA
V gene: TRBV15
J gene: TRBJ1-4
CDR3 protein: CATDRGRGEKLFF
CDR3 DNA: TGTGCCACGGACAGGGGACGAGGTGAAAAACTGTTTTTT

D gene: TRBD2
clone size: NA
V gene: TRBV2
J gene: TRBJ2-7
CDR3 protein: CASSFTSGSGEQYF
CDR3 DNA: TGTGCCAGCAGCTTCACTAGCGGGAGTGGGGAGCAGTACTTC

D gene: NA
clone size: few
V gene: TRBV3-1
J gene: TRBJ1-4
CDR3 protein: CASSQQNEKLFF
CDR3 DNA: TGTGCCAGCAGCCAACAGAATGAAAAACTGTTTTTT

D gene: TRBD1
clone size: NA
V gene: TRBV24-1
J gene: TRBJ1-5
CDR3 protein: CATSDSRTGYNQPQHF
CDR3 DNA: TGTGCCACCAGTGATTCCCGGACAGGTTACAATCAGCCCCAGCATTTT

D gene: NA
clone size: NA
V gene: TRBV10-3
J gene: TRBJ2-7
CDR3 protein: CAISDRDVTYEQYF
CDR3 DNA: TGTGCCATCAGTGACAGGGATGTTACCTACGAGCAGTACTTC

D gene: NA
clone size: NA
V gene: TRBV25-1
J gene: TRBJ1-2
CDR3 protein: CASMAPGGQHGYTF
CDR3 DNA: TGTGCCAGCATGGCCCCGGGGGGTCAACATGGCTACACCTTC

D gene: NA
clone size: NA
V gene: TRBV7-9
J gene: TRBJ1-1
CDR3 protein: CASSLAGAPAFF
CDR3 DNA: TGTGCCAGCAGCTTAGCAGGGGCTCCGGCTTTCTTT

D gene: NA
clone size: NA
V gene: TRBV12-3/TRBV12-4
J gene: TRBJ2-7
CDR3 protein: CASSHTGTLYEQYF
CDR3 DNA: TGTGCCAGCAGCCACACAGGAACCCTCTACGAGCAGTACTTC

D gene: TRBD1
clone size: once
V gene: TRBV24-1
J gene: TRBJ1-4
CDR3 protein: CASSTGETNEKLFF
CDR3 DNA: TGTGCCAGCAGCACAGGGGAAACTAATGAAAAACTGTTTTTT

D gene: NA
clone size: NA
V gene: TRBV29-1
J gene: TRBJ2-7
CDR3 protein: CSLRVAGSYEQYF
CDR3 DNA: TGCAGCCTTCGGGTGGCGGGTTCCTACGAGCAGTACTTC

D gene: NA
clone size: NA
V gene: TRBV20-1
J gene: TRBJ1-4
CDR3 protein: CSARQRGEKLFF
CDR3 DNA: TGCAGTGCTAGACAGAGGGGTGAAAAACTGTTTTTT

D gene: TRBD1
clone size: NA
V gene: TRBV7-3
J gene: TRBJ2-6
CDR3 protein: CASSARTGPGANVLTF
CDR3 DNA: TGTGCCAGCAGCGCCCGGACAGGGCCCGGGGCCAACGTCCTGACTTTC

D gene: NA
clone size: NA
V gene: TRBV7-2
J gene: TRBJ2-7
CDR3 protein: CASSQAQGQDYEQYF
CDR3 DNA: TGTGCCAGCAGCCAAGCGCAGGGCCAGGATTACGAGCAGTACTTC

D gene: TRBD2
clone size: NA
V gene: TRBV19
J gene: TRBJ2-2
CDR3 protein: CASRQGSGSFWELFF
CDR3 DNA: TGTGCCAGTAGGCAGGGCAGCGGGAGTTTCTGGGAGCTGTTTTTT

D gene: NA
clone size: NA
V gene: TRBV25-1
J gene: TRBJ1-6
CDR3 protein: CASSEIGLPLHF
CDR3 DNA: TGTGCCAGCAGTGAAATCGGTTTGCCCCTCCACTTT

D gene: TRBD1
clone size: NA
V gene: TRBV7-9
J gene: TRBJ1-2
CDR3 protein: CASSSMGQEGLWGYTF
CDR3 DNA: TGTGCCAGCAGCTCAATGGGACAGGAGGGGCTTTGGGGCTACACCTTC

D gene: NA
clone size: few
V gene: TRBV10-3
J gene: TRBJ1-5
CDR3 protein: CATSGLGGNQPQHF
CDR3 DNA: TGTGCCACCTCGGGACTCGGGGGCAATCAGCCCCAGCATTTT

D gene: TRBD1
clone size: NA
V gene: TRBV7-6
J gene: TRBJ2-7
CDR3 protein: CATYDRGSEQYF
CDR3 DNA: TGTGCCACCTACGACAGGGGGTCCGAGCAGTACTTC

D gene: TRBD1
clone size: NA
V gene: TRBV15
J gene: TRBJ1-6
CDR3 protein: CATSSGQGGSPLHF
CDR3 DNA: TGTGCCACCAGCAGTGGACAGGGGGGATCCCCCCTCCACTTT

D gene: TRBD2
clone size: NA
V gene: TRBV5-1
J gene: TRBJ2-7
CDR3 protein: CASSSSGTSQSYEQYF
CDR3 DNA: TGCGCCAGCAGCAGTTCCGGGACTAGCCAAAGCTACGAGCAGTACTTC

D gene: TRBD1
clone size: NA
V gene: TRBV5-4
J gene: TRBJ2-7
CDR3 protein: CASSQDRGVYEQYF
CDR3 DNA: TGTGCCAGCAGCCAGGACAGGGGAGTTTACGAGCAGTACTTC

D gene: NA
clone size: NA
V gene: TRBV25-1
J gene: TRBJ1-5
CDR3 protein: CAWSEGVGSNQPQHF
CDR3 DNA: TGTGCCTGGAGTGAAGGGGTGGGAAGCAATCAGCCCCAGCATTTT

D gene: TRBD2
clone size: few
V gene: TRBV2
J gene: TRBJ2-7
CDR3 protein: CASSTGTSYSYEQYF
CDR3 DNA: TGTGCCAGCAGCACGGGGACTAGCTACTCCTACGAGCAGTACTTC

D gene: TRBD2
clone size: NA
V gene: TRBV7-9
J gene: TRBJ2-5
CDR3 protein: CASSSHRTSGSKTPSQYF
CDR3 DNA: TGTGCCAGCAGCTCACATCGGACTAGCGGGAGTAAGACCCCTTCCCAGTACTTC

D gene: NA
clone size: NA
V gene: TRBV7-2
J gene: TRBJ1-6
CDR3 protein: CASSPVQATWGHSPLHF
CDR3 DNA: TGTGCCAGCAGCCCGGTCCAGGCGACGTGGGGACATTCACCCCTCCACTTT

D gene: TRBD1
clone size: many
V gene: TRBV29-1
J gene: TRBJ2-7
CDR3 protein: CSTEQGMGEQYF
CDR3 DNA: TGCAGCACCGAACAGGGGATGGGCGAGCAGTACTTC

D gene: NA
clone size: NA
V gene: TRBV9
J gene: TRBJ1-5
CDR3 protein: CASRRGGQSQPQHF
CDR3 DNA: TGTGCCAGCAGACGGGGCGGACAGTCCCAGCCCCAGCATTTT